The clone carrying this TCR beta chain was counted ten times or more. These data come from a study of T cells in Graves' hyperthyroidism and ophthalmopathy. The CDR3 is 13 residues long. The germline CDR1 and CDR2 sequences are SGHAT and FQNNGV. V dropped 2 bases and J dropped 10 bases, with 12 bases sitting between them. Pregnant or lactating patients were excluded, as were those with uncontrolled infection or other autoimmune disease. TCR beta CDR3 sequences were amplified from RNA transcripts. TCR CDR3 underwent first-round RT-PCR with the HTBI primer set. MiXCR, applied by TCRdb to the multiplex PCR reads, yields one record per CDR3 protein. This table has about 290,000 distinct CDR3 sequences, around 13% appearing once.

V and J are TRBV11-2 and TRBJ2-1; unclear D gene. The TCR was taken from a woman in her thirties or forties with Graves' hyperthyroidism. The sample comprised blood. Here the CDR3 DNA reads TGTGCCAGCAGCTTATCCGGGTCGCGGGAGCAGTTCTTC. Its protein product is CASSLSGSREQFF. Full variable domain (missing parts from reference TRBV11-2 and TRBJ2-1): EAGVAQSPRYKIIEKRQSVAFWCNPISGHATLYWYQQILGQGPKLLIQFQNNGVVDDSQLPKDRFSAERLKGVDSTLKIQPAKLEDSAVYLCASSLSGSREQFFGPGTRLTVL.